One and the same sample provided the 16 T cell receptor beta chains below, sequenced in a study of monozygotic twins with inflammatory bowel disease. One entry per CDR3 protein, without DNA, is what TCRdb gives after re-calling the 5' RACE reads. This sample lists about 350,000 distinct CDR3 sequences; its ten largest clones have 2%. Material for sequencing was blood. All receptors come from a human donor with ulcerative colitis or Crohn's disease, or a healthy co-twin of an affected twin (not recorded which).

The chain recombines TRBV4-1 with TRBJ2-7; with no DNA, the TCRdb D assignment of TRBD2 cannot be verified. CDR1 is MGHRA and CDR2 is YSYEKL in the germline V gene. The CDR3 totals 18 residues. CDR3 sequence reads: CASSQPPTLSDPSYEQYF.

This CDR3 reads CASSVGATGDEQFF. This chain links TRBV9 with TRBJ2-1; there is no DNA to check the TCRdb D call of TRBD2. Germline V gene lookup returns CDR1 SGDLS and CDR2 YYNGEE. This CDR3 has 14 amino acids.

The CDR3 loop reads CASSSNRDGYTF. The J gene is TRBJ1-2, the V gene TRBV6-5; TCRdb picks TRBD1, but there is no DNA to check that call. The CDR3 covers 12 residues. The germline V gene encodes CDR1 MNHEY and CDR2 SVGAGI.

The chain carries TRBV7-2 and TRBJ2-3; TCRdb designates TRBD2, a call that cannot be tested without DNA. The CDR3 extends over 16 amino acids. Germline V gene sequence: CDR1 SGHTA, CDR2 FQGNSA. The CDR3 region is CASSVGTSGGSDTQYF.

The chain carries TRBV29-1 and TRBJ2-5; TCRdb outputs TRBD2, but without DNA this stays unchecked. The CDR3 is made up of 15 amino acids. CDR1 and CDR2 (germline): SQVTM, ANQGSEA. The CDR3 is CSVANLGGKRETQYF.

The chain recombines TRBV29-1 with TRBJ1-4; TCRdb calls TRBD1, which cannot be checked without DNA. The length of the CDR3 is 12 residues. Germline lookup yields CDR1 SQVTM and CDR2 ANQGSEA. The CDR3 is CSVEVVGHGLFF.

The chain joins TRBV7-8 to TRBJ2-3; TCRdb's D gene call, TRBD2, goes unchecked for lack of DNA. The germline gives CDR1 SGHVS, CDR2 FQNEAQ. The CDR3 loop spans 17 amino acids. This chain's CDR3 is CASSDGLAGGATDTQYF. The full variable domain, its missing parts supplied by reference TRBV7-8 and TRBJ2-3, is GAGVSQSPRYKVAKRGQDVALRCDPISGHVSLFWYQQALGQGPEFLTYFQNEAQLDKSGLPSDRFFAERPEGSVSTLKIQRTQQEDSAVYLCASSDGLAGGATDTQYFGPGTRLTVL.

The chain is built from TRBV6-1 and TRBJ2-7; the TRBD1 assignment by TCRdb is unverifiable without DNA. Germline CDR1 MNHNS, CDR2 SASEGT. The CDR3 contains 14 residues. This chain's CDR3 is CASRPGQVYYEQYF.

V and J are TRBV30 and TRBJ1-1; TCRdb's assignment of TRBD1 cannot be checked, as there is no DNA. Germline V gives CDR1 GTSNPN, CDR2 SVGIG (reference sequence). There are 16 residues in the CDR3. The CDR3 is CAWRRTGGQTNTEAFF. The whole variable domain, filled in from reference TRBV30 and TRBJ1-1, reads SQTIHQWPATLVQPVGSPLSLECTVEGTSNPNLYWYRQAAGRGLQLLFYSVGIGQISSEVPQNLSASRPQDRQFILSSKKLLLSDSGFYLCAWRRTGGQTNTEAFFGQGTRLTVV.

The V and J genes are TRBV7-2 and TRBJ2-3; TCRdb's assignment of TRBD2 cannot be checked, as there is no DNA. CDR1 is SGHTA and CDR2 is FQGNSA in the germline V gene. This CDR3 is built from 14 residues. The CDR3 protein is CASSSTRGTDTQYF. The whole variable domain, filled in from reference TRBV7-2 and TRBJ2-3, reads GAGVSQSPSNKVTEKGKDVELRCDPISGHTALYWYRQSLGQGLEFLIYFQGNSAPDKSGLPSDRFSAERTGGSVSTLTIQRTQQEDSAVYLCASSSTRGTDTQYFGPGTRLTVL.

This chain connects TRBV5-1 to TRBJ2-2; TCRdb gives TRBD1 as the D gene, but with no DNA this cannot be confirmed. CDR3 length: 16 amino acids. CDR1 is SGHRS and CDR2 is YFSETQ in the germline V gene. The CDR3 loop reads CASSQLGQGNTGELFF.

The V call is TRBV28, the J call TRBJ2-1; TCRdb selects TRBD1, and the lack of DNA leaves this call unchecked. Germline values: CDR1 MDHEN, CDR2 SYDVKM. The CDR3 has 18 amino acids. CDR3 region: CASSLISFGGGPYNEQFF.

V is TRBV27 and J is TRBJ1-1; TCRdb's D call, TRBD1, is unchecked because there is no DNA. This CDR3 spans 12 amino acids. In germline, CDR1 is MNHEY, CDR2 SMNVEV (reference sequence). CDR3 region: CASSGYRGEAFF.

The V gene is TRBV24-1, the J gene TRBJ2-1; TCRdb picks TRBD2, but there is no DNA to check that call. The germline gives CDR1 KGHDR, CDR2 SFDVKD. This CDR3 has 16 amino acids. The CDR3 sequence is CATSDKVAGKKDEQFF.

The gene calls are TRBV19 and TRBJ2-2. The CDR3 loop spans 14 amino acids. Germline V CDR1 and CDR2: LNHDA, SQIVND (reference sequence). CDR3 sequence reads: CASMARINTGELFF. Together with reference TRBV19 and TRBJ2-2, the CDR3 gives the full variable domain: DGGITQSPKYLFRKEGQNVTLSCEQNLNHDAMYWYRQDPGQGLRLIYYSQIVNDFQKGDIAEGYSVSREKKESFPLTVTSAQKNPTAFYLCASMARINTGELFFGEGSRLTVL.

V gene TRBV6-1 combines with J gene TRBJ2-1; TCRdb proposes TRBD1, but this gene call is untestable without DNA. Per germline, CDR1 MNHNS and CDR2 SASEGT. This CDR3 comprises 14 residues. The CDR3 here is CASSFRGMGNEQFF.